The present entry profiles one T cell receptor beta chain with its context. Its antigen is still unknown. Per-base quality was not reported, and no clone a single base away is much larger than it. From the germline V gene, CDR1 is SGHTA and CDR2 is FQGTGA. Germline trimming amounts to 4 bases on V and 4 bases on J, with 4 as the count of junction bases outside the gene matches. The CDR3 covers 14 residues, taking in both the cysteine and the phenylalanine. The read is trimmed to its CDR3 DNA, 42 bases read in frame from base 1. PBMC libraries used mostly roughly 500 ng of input genomic DNA for deep sequencing, with six replicates per sample. TCRbeta libraries were prepared with the immunoSEQ hsTCRbeta kit according to the manufacturer's instructions. An Illumina NovaSeq 6000 S4 flow cell was used to sequence the final libraries, which had first been combined to 3 nM. The published analysis was carried out like this. Raw data preprocessing and quality control were performed with the immunoSEQ Analyzer. The analysis was restricted to productive rearrangements, with each unique CDR3 amino acid sequence defining a clonotype. Repertoire clonality was estimated as the Gini-Simpson index, computed with the R package tcR. Student's t test was used to compare Gini indices, while Pearson correlation assessed associations with tumor size change. TCRdb took over this immuneACCESS table, retaining in-frame rearrangements with V and J assigned. Such tables are incomplete; in checked studies, under half of the missing clones stem from an unresolved V gene, and the remainder is unexplained. That table supplies the V and J calls and clone size; D and trimming were determined from the DNA. The sample table shows tens of thousands of clones, and 79% are seen once. Of the sample, 2.5% to 3% is held by the ten largest clones.

Interpreted using the paper, the time point label stands for: before neoadjuvant nivolumab. Patients were newly diagnosed with stage II-IVA oral cavity squamous cell carcinoma and had received no prior systemic or radiation treatment. The cohort consisted of patients with HPV-negative, locally advanced oral cavity squamous cell carcinoma. Peripheral blood mononuclear cells were analyzed directly, without maintenance or expansion in culture. Samples were obtained from a longitudinal correlative study of a single-arm phase II trial of neoadjuvant nivolumab in oral cavity squamous cell carcinoma. Genomic DNA-based TCRbeta sequencing was performed on subject-matched pre- and post-treatment PBMCs and tumors from three responders and three non-responders. Peripheral blood mononuclear cells were collected once before nivolumab treatment and again after treatment, at the time of surgery. The Maxwell RSC DNA from Cells kit was used to extract genomic DNA from PBMCs.

These data originate in a study of neoadjuvant anti-PD-1 for oral cavity cancer (TCRdb year 2021). For the wider study: Three to four biweekly doses of nivolumab at 3 mg/kg were mostly administered to patients before curative-intent surgical resection. Patients without progression received a fourth nivolumab dose around day 43 and underwent definitive surgical resection on days 50-56. An approximately 30% response rate was observed in the parent correlative cohort, in which eleven to twelve patients were included. Under RECIST 1.1, a patient counted as a responder if showing complete response, partial response or stable disease, and as a non-responder if showing progression.

General findings and caveats noted by the study authors: Higher pretreatment blood Treg/Th17 ratios correlated with both higher pretreatment blood TCRbeta clonality and lower post-treatment tumor TCRbeta clonality. The TCR analyses had only a few patients in each response group, and the authors called for validation in larger cohorts. After neoadjuvant nivolumab, T cell clonality (Gini index) in PBMCs was significantly higher in non-responders than in responders.

This receptor was obtained from a person aged 35 to 85 with oral cavity squamous cell carcinoma. Recombination linked TRBV7-3 to TRBJ1-2; the central 9 bases match TRBD1. Here the sequenced sample was PBMCs, taken before nivolumab (anti-PD-1) treatment. The CDR3 has the sequence CASSSGQGGYGYTF. The nucleotides read TGTGCCAGCAGCTCGGGACAGGGTGGCTATGGCTACACCTTC.